Listed here are 29 T cell receptor beta chains from one sample, sequenced in a study of kidney transplant recipient with SARS-CoV-2 infection (dated by TCRdb to 2020 to 2023). The sample's time point, from its label and the paper: pre-pandemic baseline sample and day 111 after first positive SARS-CoV-2 test. Reads for this sample came from an Illumina MiSeq. TCRdb reprocessed the public reads (quality trimming at Q25 with fastp, clone calling with MiXCR) and kept in-frame beta chains. All rows with the same CDR3 protein become a single entry with the most common DNA and genes. In all, the sample holds under 250,000 distinct CDR3 sequences, and less than 35% of those were seen once. The ten largest clones capture about 7% of the sample. Specimen: a blood sample, collected at baseline and around day 110 from a kidney transplant recipient. The receptors come from a young adult male patient who had COVID-19 and was a kidney transplant recipient. Some T cells may be donor cells from the graft after a transplant.

This clonotype was recorded at least ten times. The rearrangement uses TRBV29-1 and TRBJ2-7; 7 bases are a match to TRBD2. The V and J ends lost 4 bases and 6 bases, in that order; junction bases with no gene match: 3. Looked up from germline, CDR1 is SQVTM and CDR2 is ANQGSEA. The CDR3 sequence is 11 residues long. The CDR3 nucleotides read TGCAGCGTTGTGCGGGAGACCGAGCAGTACTTC. This encodes CSVVRETEQYF.

This clonotype came up many times. The chain combines TRBV2 with TRBJ2-5; 7 nucleotides agree with TRBD1. From germline, CDR1 is SNHLY and CDR2 FYNNEI. V lost 7 bases to trimming and J lost 5 bases; unmatched junction nucleotides: 13. The CDR3 totals 15 residues. CDR3 loop: CASIRRDSSGETQYF. The CDR3 coding sequence is TGTGCCAGCATCCGACGGGACAGTTCGGGGGAGACCCAGTACTTC.

This clonotype showed up many times. V gene TRBV20-1 combines with J gene TRBJ2-7; 7 bases are a match to TRBD2. The CDR3 spans 13 residues. CDR1 is DFQATT and CDR2 is SNEGSKA in the germline V gene (reference sequence). The trim removed 3 bases at V and 3 bases at J, leaving 5 bases unmatched. The DNA of the CDR3 is TGCAGTGCTAGGGGTAGCGGGCTCTACGAGCAGTACTTC. This codes for CSARGSGLYEQYF.

In this sample, this clonotype turned up many times. This chain connects TRBV11-2 to TRBJ1-2; no definite D call. The V end lost 5 bases, the J end lost 4 bases, and 23 bases lay between the germline ends. This CDR3 region has 17 residues. Per germline, CDR1 SGHAT and CDR2 FQNNGV. The CDR3 DNA sequence: TGTGCCAGCAGCCGGCATATAACAAGCAGAAAGACCTATGGCTACACCTTC. Translation gives CASSRHITSRKTYGYTF. Filled out from reference TRBV11-2 and TRBJ1-2, the complete variable domain reads EAGVAQSPRYKIIEKRQSVAFWCNPISGHATLYWYQQILGQGPKLLIQFQNNGVVDDSQLPKDRFSAERLKGVDSTLKIQPAKLEDSAVYLCASSRHITSRKTYGYTFGSGTRLTVV.

This clonotype appeared many times. The gene calls are TRBV6-6 and TRBJ1-2, with D unresolved. The V gene's germline CDR1 is MNHNY and CDR2 SVGAGI (reference sequence). Trimming pared 5 bases from V and 4 bases from J, leaving 23 bases between. This CDR3 has 17 amino acids. The CDR3 DNA is TGTGCCAGCAGTATCCGCGAAGGTGGGAGAAAGACCTATGGCTACACCTTC. It encodes CASSIREGGRKTYGYTF.

This clonotype has only one observation. A read error is possible here, since a much larger clone lies one base away. As the CDR3 is not closed by the conserved phenylalanine or tryptophan, this likely results from a read error. The J gene is TRBJ1-2, the V gene TRBV5-3; D unclear. TRBV5-3 is an open reading frame, and its role is uncertain. V was trimmed by 7 bases and J by 4 bases, leaving 23 bases between them. The CDR3 totals 16 residues. CDR3 nucleotide sequence: TGTGCCAGATGTGAAAGAGTGGTGAGAAAGACCTATGGCTACACCTAC. It is translated as CARCERVVRKTYGYTY.

For this clonotype: Compared with germline, one end of the junction differs, possibly owing to a read error. The CDR3 here is CASSKCERSRKTYGYAF. The DNA for the CDR3 is TGCGCCAGCAGTAAATGTGAAAGATCGCGAAAGACCTATGGCTACGCCTTC. The V and J genes are TRBV10-1 and TRBJ1-2; D not resolved. Looked up from germline, CDR1 is WNHNN and CDR2 is SYGVQD (reference sequence). This CDR3 region has 17 residues.

As to this clonotype: This may arise from a read error, as a much more abundant clone is one base away. The V and J genes are TRBV20-1 and TRBJ2-7; possible D gene TRBD2, 5 bases. This CDR3 comprises 15 residues. Germline V gives CDR1 DFQATT, CDR2 SNEGSKA (reference sequence). The germline V and J ends were trimmed by 0 bases and 4 bases, with 16 bases remaining between them. The CDR3 DNA reads as TGCAGTGCTAGAGATATAGAGTGGGAGCCTTACGAGCAGTACTTC. Translating gives CSARDIEWEPYEQYF.

The sample holds a few counts of this clonotype. A much larger clone differs by one base, so this may be a read error. V is TRBV12-3 or TRBV12-4 and J is TRBJ1-2; the D is unclear. Trimming removed 5 bases at V and 4 bases at J, with 23 bases between. This CDR3 is built from 17 residues. CDR3 in DNA: TGTGCCAGCAGTACAGAGGCCAGCTTCCGAAAGACCTATGGCTACACCTTC. It is translated as CASSTEASFRKTYGYTF.

This clonotype was seen at least ten times. This chain connects TRBV6-1 to TRBJ1-4; 8 bases match TRBD1. This CDR3 region has 14 residues. Germline V gives CDR1 MNHNS, CDR2 SASEGT. The V and J ends lost 3 bases and 5 bases, in that order; junction bases with no gene match: 2. The CDR3 DNA reads as TGTGCCAGCAGTGAGACAGGGGAAAATGAAAAACTGTTTTTT. Translated: CASSETGENEKLFF.

The J gene is TRBJ2-3, the V gene TRBV20-1; either TRBD1 or TRBD2 may supply D (6 bases each). CDR1 is DFQATT and CDR2 is SNEGSKA in the germline V gene (reference sequence). Trimming removed 2 bases at V and 5 bases at J, with 11 bases between. This CDR3 contains 13 residues. The DNA of the CDR3 is TGCAGTGCTAGATTGGGGGGCCGAGATACGCAGTATTTT. It codes for CSARLGGRDTQYF.

This clonotype showed up many times. The chain couples TRBV4-3 to TRBJ1-1; D not resolved. V was cut by 0 bases and J by 5 bases, with 13 bases left in between. The CDR3 covers 15 residues. The germline CDR1 and CDR2 sequences are LGHNA and YSLEER. CDR3 coding DNA: TGCGCCAGCAGCCAAGACAACGCACTCGGGACTGAAGCTTTCTTT. This gives the protein CASSQDNALGTEAFF.

A word on this clonotype: This clone may be a read error of a much larger clone one base away. V is TRBV4-2 and J is TRBJ2-1, with D possibly called TRBD1 or TRBD2 (5 bases each). Germline CDR1 and CDR2: LGHNA and YNFKEQ. The CDR3 extends over 14 amino acids. This CDR3 is CASSPGSSYNEQSF. For the CDR3, the DNA is TGTGCCAGCAGCCCAGGGAGCTCCTACAATGAGCAGTCCTTC.

As to this clonotype: This may come from a read error, since a much larger clone is one base off. V and J are TRBV7-8 and TRBJ2-2; the D gene could be TRBD1 or TRBD2 (5 bases each). Per germline, CDR1 SGHVS and CDR2 FQNEAQ. The CDR3 has 17 amino acids. CDR3 residues: CASSEPGRSANTGELLF. The DNA for the CDR3 is TGTGCCAGCAGCGAACCGGGACGTAGCGCGAACACCGGGGAGCTGCTTTTT.

This clonotype came up many times. The V gene is TRBV6-6, the J gene TRBJ1-2; the D is unclear. CDR1 and CDR2 from the germline V gene are MNHNY and SVGAGI (reference sequence). V was clipped by 5 bases and J by 4 bases, with 23 bases between them. The CDR3 has 17 amino acids. In DNA form, the CDR3 reads TGTGCCAGCAGTGAGGCGTCAGGTGGGAGAAAGACCTATGGCTACACCTTC. Encoded protein: CASSEASGGRKTYGYTF.

As regards this clonotype: This may be a read error, as it is one base from a much larger clone. The chain recombines TRBV16 with TRBJ1-2; no clear D. The CDR3 consists of 17 residues. Germline loops: CDR1 KGHSY, CDR2 FQNENV. V was cut by 5 bases and J by 4 bases, with 23 bases left in between. The CDR3 nucleotides read TGTGCCAGCAGCAACCTCCAGGTCGTTAGTAAGACCTATGGCTACACCTTC. Encoded protein: CASSNLQVVSKTYGYTF.

The rearrangement joins TRBV10-2 to TRBJ1-6; a possible D gene is TRBD1 (6 bases). This CDR3 is built from 14 residues. CDR1 is WSHSY and CDR2 is SAAADI in the germline V gene. V was shortened by 6 bases and J by 10 bases, with 16 bases between the two germline ends. The CDR3 loop reads CASSTLTGRSPLHF. The CDR3 DNA reads as TGCGCCAGCAGCACTCTCACAGGGAGATCACCCCTCCACTTT.

The J gene is TRBJ2-1, the V gene TRBV9, with TRBD1 as a possible D gene (6 bases). Trimming took 3 bases from V and 5 from J, leaving 12 bases between them. CDR1 is SGDLS, CDR2 YYNGEE, per germline. The CDR3 has 14 residues. The chain's CDR3 is CASSERQADNEQFF. CDR3 bases: TGTGCCAGCAGCGAAAGACAGGCGGACAATGAGCAGTTCTTC.

This clonotype was detected ten times or more. This rearrangement joins TRBV5-5 to TRBJ1-1; 8 bases line up with TRBD1. V lost 4 bases to trimming and J lost 5 bases; unmatched junction nucleotides: 10. The CDR3 length is 15 residues. In germline, CDR1 is SGHKS, CDR2 YYEKEE (reference sequence). The CDR3 region has the DNA TGTGCCAGCAGCCCGCTAGGACAGGGTAAGACTGAAGCTTTCTTT. Amino acids: CASSPLGQGKTEAFF. Filled out from reference TRBV5-5 and TRBJ1-1, the complete variable domain reads DAGVTQSPTHLIKTRGQQVTLRCSPISGHKSVSWYQQVLGQGPQFIFQYYEKEERGRGNFPDRFSARQFPNYSSELNVNALLLGDSALYLCASSPLGQGKTEAFFGQGTRLTVV.

To note about this clonotype: A much more abundant neighbour one base away suggests this may be a read error. The CDR3 ends on some other residue instead of the conserved phenylalanine or tryptophan, so this is likely a read error. The J gene is TRBJ1-1, the V gene TRBV29-1, with a possible D match to TRBD1 (6 bases). This CDR3 comprises 11 residues. CDR1 is SQVTM, CDR2 ANQGSEA, per germline. The V end was cut by 5 bases, the J end by 10 bases, with 14 bases between. The CDR3 loop reads CSVLGGLRAFL. The CDR3 nucleotides are TGCAGCGTTCTTGGGGGCCTACGAGCTTTCCTT.

As to this clonotype: A read error may be the cause here, since a much bigger clone is one base away. The chain uses TRBV14 and TRBJ2-5; 9 bases match TRBD2. The CDR3 is 16 amino acids. Germline CDR1 and CDR2: SGHDN and FVKESK. CDR3 residues: CASSQISGGLWETQHF. CDR3 DNA sequence: TGTGCCAGCAGCCAAATTAGCGGGGGATTATGGGAGACCCAGCACTTC.

Concerning this clonotype: An end of the junction differs from the germline gene, which may be a read error. CDR3 sequence (DNA): TGCGCCAGCAGCGCCGGGACAGGGGACACCGGGGAGCCGTTTTTT. It specifies CASSAGTGDTGEPFF. The V call is TRBV5-1, the J call TRBJ2-2; 10 bases fit TRBD1. The CDR3 is made up of 15 amino acids. Germline CDR1 reads SGHRS; CDR2 reads YFSETQ.

This clonotype was recorded many times. The chain is built from TRBV8-2 and TRBJ1-2. TRBV8-2 is classified as a pseudogene. This CDR3 has 16 residues. The CDR3 nucleotides are TGTGGCAGTTTCAGTCTTGATAGCCGAAAGACCTATGGCTACACCTTC. As protein: CGSFSLDSRKTYGYTF.

Details on this clonotype: The junction departs from germline at one end; a sequencing error may be responsible. The chain couples TRBV3-1 to TRBJ2-7; D remains ambiguous. The J call could be wrong; TRBJ2-5 is a better fit for the DNA end. Germline CDR1 is LGHDT and CDR2 is YNNKEL (reference sequence). CDR3 size: 17 residues. CDR3 loop: CAGSVSNPISFSETQYF. CDR3 in DNA: TGTGCCGGCAGCGTATCGAATCCCATTTCTTTCTCTGAGACCCAGTACTTC.

This clonotype came up many times. The chain couples TRBV12-3 or TRBV12-4 to TRBJ1-2; D not resolved. The ends were cut back, 5 bases at V and 4 bases at J, with 23 bases in the middle. This CDR3 contains 17 residues. CDR3 DNA: TGTGCCAGCAGTAGAGTGTGCAGCTTCCGAAAGACCTATGGCTACACCTTC. Translated: CASSRVCSFRKTYGYTF.

This clonotype was seen many times. The chain recombines TRBV27 with TRBJ2-4; D is unclear. The V gene lost 4 bases and the J gene lost 2 bases, with 9 bases spanning the gap. Germline V CDR1 and CDR2: MNHEY, SMNVEV (reference sequence). CDR3 length: 14 residues. CDR3: CASSSLGTKNIQYF. As DNA, the CDR3 is TGTGCCAGCAGTTCGCTGGGGACCAAAAACATTCAGTACTTC.

To note about this clonotype: The junction and the germline gene differ at one end; a read error may be behind it. The chain recombines TRBV9 with TRBJ2-3; D may be TRBD1 or TRBD2 (5 bases each). The CDR3 runs 16 residues. Germline values: CDR1 SGDLS, CDR2 YYNGEE. DNA for the CDR3: TGTGCCAGCAGCGCCCGAGGGGCCCCTCACACAGATACGCTGTATTTT. It codes for CASSARGAPHTDTLYF. Supplemented by reference TRBV9 and TRBJ2-3, the full variable domain reads DSGVTQTPKHLITATGQRVTLRCSPRSGDLSVYWYQQSLDQGLQFLIQYYNGEERAKGNILERFSAQQFPDLHSELNLSSLELGDSALYFCASSARGAPHTDTLYFGPGTRLTVL.

This clonotype has ten or more counts. This chain connects TRBV18 to TRBJ1-5; maybe TRBD1 (5 bases). This CDR3 spans 13 amino acids. Between the trimmed V and J ends, which lost 6 bases and 4 bases, there was a span of 10 bases. CDR1 and CDR2 from the germline V gene are KGHSH and LQKENI. CDR3 in amino acids: CASSHAGNQPQHF. In nucleotides, the CDR3 is TGTGCCAGCTCGCACGCAGGGAATCAGCCCCAGCATTTT.

This clonotype was detected ten times or more. V and J are TRBV21-1 and TRBJ2-3. TRBV21-1 is a pseudogene locus. The CDR3 is 17 amino acids. Here the CDR3 reads CASRAGIATVMQDTQYF. As DNA, the CDR3 is TGTGCCAGCAGGGCAGGTATAGCTACAGTCATGCAAGATACGCAGTATTTT.